The 28 T cell receptor beta chains in this list originate from one sample, sequenced in a study of blood T cell repertoires in COVID-19. Some clones are missing from TCRdb's copy, which holds only in-frame ones; the method was immunoSEQ multiplex PCR. The repertoire consists of over 150,000 clones, with about 85% occurring once and the leading ten covering about 1.1%. The material sequenced was peripheral blood. The receptor set was obtained from a man aged 30 to 39 with acute or convalescent COVID-19.

This clone was detected a few times. The DNA of the CDR3 is TGCGCCAGCAGCCACGATTTCCGGGACAGGATTGGGGGCGAGCAGTACTTC. Amino acid sequence: CASSHDFRDRIGGEQYF. The chain combines TRBV4-1 with TRBJ2-7; 8 positions match TRBD1. Germline lookup yields CDR1 MGHRA and CDR2 YSYEKL. The CDR3 has 17 amino acids. V lost 3 bases, J lost 6 bases, and 16 bases stayed unmatched.

This clone appeared a single time. The V and J genes are TRBV9 and TRBJ1-1, with a tentative D call TRBD1 (6 bases). CDR3 length: 16 amino acids. CDR1 is SGDLS and CDR2 is YYNGEE in the germline V gene. The V end was cut by 3 bases, the J end by 10 bases, with 25 bases between. DNA for the CDR3: TGTGCCAGCAGCGCCTACCCAGGGGCCACCATTCCAGTAGCTTTCTTT. Translating it yields CASSAYPGATIPVAFF.

This clone was seen just once. The genes are TRBV20-1 and TRBJ1-4; D is possibly TRBD1 (6 bases). CDR1 is DFQATT, CDR2 SNEGSKA, per germline (reference sequence). The V and J ends lost 3 bases and 0 bases respectively, with 14 bases between them. The CDR3 runs 16 residues. In DNA, the CDR3 is TGCAGTGCTAGTCCACAGGGTTTTGCAACTAATGAAAAACTGTTTTTT. Translating gives CSASPQGFATNEKLFF.

This clone was observed a single time. The V gene is TRBV9, the J gene TRBJ1-6; D is perhaps TRBD1 (5 bases). Germline V gene data show CDR1 as SGDLS and CDR2 as YYNGEE. The CDR3 runs to 14 residues. Trimming left V 0 bases short and J 7 bases short, with 8 bases between. The CDR3, as DNA: TGTGCCAGCAGCGTAGTAGCAGGGAATTCACCCCTCCACTTT. Its protein product is CASSVVAGNSPLHF.

The chain recombines TRBV27 with TRBJ1-5; no clear D. The V gene's germline CDR1 is MNHEY and CDR2 SMNVEV (reference sequence). Deletions cut 3 bases from V and 0 bases from J, with 6 bases between. The length of the CDR3 is 14 residues. The CDR3 loop reads CASSFGSSNQPQHF. The CDR3 nucleotides read TGTGCCAGCAGTTTCGGGTCTAGCAATCAGCCCCAGCATTTT.

The CDR3 spells CASSFVAAQETQYF. The CDR3 DNA reads TGTGCCAGCAGTTTTGTAGCGGCTCAAGAGACCCAGTACTTC. The V gene is TRBV27, the J gene TRBJ2-5; D may be TRBD2 (6 bases). Germline CDR1 and CDR2: MNHEY and SMNVEV (reference sequence). The CDR3 runs to 14 residues. V shed 3 bases and J shed 2 bases, with 10 bases lying between them.

This clone was seen a few times. This chain connects TRBV5-1 to TRBJ1-2, with 9 bases aligning to TRBD1. V dropped 5 bases and J dropped 7; count of bases not matched to a gene: 12. The CDR3 loop spans 15 amino acids. Germline V gene data show CDR1 as SGHRS and CDR2 as YFSETQ. The CDR3 nucleotides are TGCGCCAGCAGACGTTTTACAGGGGGCGAAGCTGGCTACACCTTC. It translates to CASRRFTGGEAGYTF.

The chain couples TRBV29-1 to TRBJ2-7; a possible D gene is TRBD2 (6 bases). Germline CDR1 and CDR2: SQVTM and ANQGSEA. This CDR3 is built from 13 residues. V gave up 6 bases and J gave up 0 bases, with 12 bases separating them. CDR3 protein: CSVAGLSSYEQYF. The CDR3 DNA follows: TGCAGCGTAGCGGGTCTTAGCTCCTACGAGCAGTACTTC.

In nucleotides, the CDR3 is TGCAGTGCTAGTAGCAGGTACGAGCAGTACTTC. Translating gives CSASSRYEQYF. The chain links TRBV20-1 to TRBJ2-7; D not resolved. V was shortened by 3 bases and J by 4 bases, with 7 bases between the two germline ends. From germline, CDR1 is DFQATT and CDR2 SNEGSKA (reference sequence). The CDR3 is made up of 11 amino acids.

The chain has TRBV5-6 and TRBJ2-7, with D possibly TRBD1 on 6 matching bases. The ends were cut back, 1 base at V and 2 bases at J, with 10 bases in the middle. This CDR3 is 14 amino acids long. In germline, CDR1 is SGHDT, CDR2 YYEEEE. The chain's CDR3 is CASSLYPGAYEQYF. Written as DNA, the CDR3 is TGTGCCAGCAGCTTGTATCCAGGGGCCTACGAGCAGTACTTC.

The genes are TRBV27 and TRBJ1-1; no clear D. The CDR3 is made up of 13 amino acids. Germline V CDR1 and CDR2: MNHEY, SMNVEV (reference sequence). V was shortened by 4 bases and J by 3 bases, with 9 bases between the two germline ends. The DNA for the CDR3 is TGTGCCAGCAGTTGGCGGGAGGACACTGAAGCTTTCTTT. It translates to CASSWREDTEAFF.

CDR3 DNA: TGTGCCAGCAGCCAAGATCTCCTAAATCAGCCCCAGCATTTT. Its translation: CASSQDLLNQPQHF. The chain combines TRBV4-2 with TRBJ1-5, with D hard to call. Trimming stripped 0 bases from V and 4 bases from J, with 7 bases between. CDR1 is LGHNA, CDR2 YNFKEQ, per germline. The CDR3 loop spans 14 amino acids.

This chain uses TRBV3-1 (or the pseudogene TRBV3-2) with TRBJ1-2; D is undetermined. Germline CDR1 LGHDT, CDR2 YNNKEL (reference sequence). V lost 2 bases and J 2 bases, leaving 3 bases between the germline ends. The CDR3 consists of 12 residues. CDR3 protein: CASSQINYGYTF. CDR3 DNA sequence: TGTGCCAGCAGCCAAATAAACTATGGCTACACCTTC.

The CDR3 DNA is TGTGCCAGCAGTTGGACAGGGTTCGGAAATCAGCCCCAGCATTTT. Amino acid sequence: CASSWTGFGNQPQHF. The chain couples TRBV27 to TRBJ1-5; 8 positions agree with TRBD1. The CDR3 extends over 15 amino acids. The V gene end was trimmed by 4 bases and the J gene end by 4 bases; junction bases not matched to a gene: 6. Germline values: CDR1 MNHEY, CDR2 SMNVEV (reference sequence).

Here the CDR3 DNA reads TGTGCCAGCTCAGATCTTCCGGGGGGTACGCAGTATTTT. Its protein product is CASSDLPGGTQYF. The chain joins TRBV18 to TRBJ2-3; 7 bases align to TRBD2. The trim removed 5 bases at V and 8 bases at J, leaving 7 bases unmatched. This CDR3 comprises 13 residues. Per germline, CDR1 KGHSH and CDR2 LQKENI.

The V and J genes are TRBV7-8 and TRBJ1-5; D might be TRBD1 (5 bases). Per the germline V gene, CDR1 is SGHVS and CDR2 is FQNEAQ. V was clipped by 5 bases and J by 11 bases, with 19 bases between them. This CDR3 region has 14 residues. This CDR3 reads CASSRDLGRATQHF. The CDR3 DNA is TGTGCCAGCAGCAGGGACTTGGGTAGGGCGACCCAGCATTTT.

This chain uses TRBV7-9 with TRBJ1-4; 12 nucleotides line up with TRBD1. Germline assignment: CDR1 SEHNR and CDR2 FQNEAQ (reference sequence). V shed 5 bases and J 8 bases; nucleotides not matched to a gene: 6. The CDR3 is 15 amino acids. Here the CDR3 reads CASSAAGTGGEKLFF. CDR3 DNA: TGTGCCAGCAGCGCCGCGGGGACAGGGGGCGAAAAACTGTTTTTT.

The J gene is TRBJ2-4, the V gene TRBV28; 7 bases match TRBD1. This CDR3 is built from 14 residues. The trim removed 6 bases at V and 8 bases at J, leaving 10 bases unmatched. Germline CDR1 and CDR2: MDHEN and SYDVKM. CDR3 protein: CASSIGGVRDIQYF. The DNA of the CDR3 is TGTGCCAGCAGCATAGGGGGCGTTAGGGACATTCAGTACTTC.

The chain combines TRBV25-1 with TRBJ2-7; no clear D gene. The CDR3 totals 12 residues. The germline V gene has CDR1 MGHDK and CDR2 SYGVNS. V was trimmed by 3 bases and J by 2 bases, leaving 5 bases between them. The CDR3 is CASSERPYEQYF. The CDR3 DNA reads TGTGCCAGCAGTGAGCGTCCCTACGAGCAGTACTTC.

This clone has only one observation. V gene TRBV7-9 combines with J gene TRBJ2-4; D call uncertain. Germline V gene lookup returns CDR1 SEHNR and CDR2 FQNEAQ (reference sequence). The CDR3 is 16 residues long. V was pared by 2 bases and J by 0 bases, with 11 bases between. The CDR3 protein is CASSLTPPPAKNIQYF. In DNA form, the CDR3 reads TGTGCCAGCAGCTTAACACCCCCGCCAGCCAAAAACATTCAGTACTTC.

The chain is built from TRBV9 and TRBJ2-1; 7 bases match TRBD2. The CDR3 loop spans 14 amino acids. Per germline, CDR1 SGDLS and CDR2 YYNGEE. With 7 bases clipped from V and 3 bases from J, the junction kept 7 bases outside the gene matches. Written as DNA, the CDR3 is TGTGCCAGCGGGGCTAGCGGCGACTACAATGAGCAGTTCTTC. Its protein is CASGASGDYNEQFF. Variable domain in full (rest from reference TRBV9 and TRBJ2-1): DSGVTQTPKHLITATGQRVTLRCSPRSGDLSVYWYQQSLDQGLQFLIQYYNGEERAKGNILERFSAQQFPDLHSELNLSSLELGDSALYFCASGASGDYNEQFFGPGTRLTVL.

This chain joins TRBV19 and TRBJ2-3; perhaps TRBD2 as D (6 bases). The CDR3 runs 14 residues. V was pared by 6 bases and J by 2 bases, with 12 bases between. Germline CDR1 is LNHDA and CDR2 is SQIVND (reference sequence). The CDR3 is CASRAGSDTDTQYF. As DNA, the CDR3 is TGTGCCAGTAGAGCGGGCTCAGACACAGATACGCAGTATTTT.

The chain uses TRBV3-1 (or the pseudogene TRBV3-2) and TRBJ1-1; 9 bases align to TRBD1. Losses at the gene ends were 5 bases for V and 5 bases for J; bases not matched to a gene: 6. Germline V gives CDR1 LGHDT, CDR2 YNNKEL (reference sequence). The CDR3 extends over 14 amino acids. CDR3 in amino acids: CASSRGDRGTEAFF. The CDR3 DNA is TGTGCCAGCAGCAGGGGAGACAGGGGGACTGAAGCTTTCTTT.

The gene calls are TRBV5-4 and TRBJ2-1, with 8 nucleotides matching TRBD2. V gave up 6 bases and J gave up 0 bases; unmatched junction bases: 5. Germline V gene data show CDR1 as SGHNT and CDR2 as YYREEE (reference sequence). The CDR3 is made up of 15 amino acids. The DNA of the CDR3 is TGTGCCAGCAAAGCGGGAGAGAGCTCCTACAATGAGCAGTTCTTC. Translated, it gives CASKAGESSYNEQFF. Using reference TRBV5-4 and TRBJ2-1 for the parts outside the CDR3, the full variable domain is ETGVTQSPTHLIKTRGQQVTLRCSSQSGHNTVSWYQQALGQGPQFIFQYYREEENGRGNFPPRFSGLQFPNYSSELNVNALELDDSALYLCASKAGESSYNEQFFGPGTRLTVL.

The rearrangement links TRBV28 to TRBJ2-7, with 10 positions matching TRBD2. Losses at the gene ends were 10 bases for V and 2 bases for J; bases not matched to a gene: 11. Per germline, CDR1 MDHEN and CDR2 SYDVKM. The CDR3 runs 15 residues. The CDR3 sequence is CATMPGLASTYEQYF. CDR3 DNA: TGTGCCACCATGCCGGGACTAGCGAGTACCTACGAGCAGTACTTC. Full variable domain (rest looked up from reference TRBV28 and TRBJ2-7): DVKVTQSSRYLVKRTGEKVFLECVQDMDHENMFWYRQDPGLGLRLIYFSYDVKMKEKGDIPEGYSVSREKKERFSLILESASTNQTSMYLCATMPGLASTYEQYFGPGTRLTVT.

The J gene is TRBJ1-6, the V gene TRBV9; tentatively, D is TRBD1 (6 bases). This CDR3 comprises 13 residues. Trimming stripped 4 bases from V and 8 bases from J, with 10 bases between. The germline gives CDR1 SGDLS, CDR2 YYNGEE. The CDR3 DNA reads as TGTGCCAGCAGCCAAAACAGGGATTCACCCCTCCACTTT. It encodes CASSQNRDSPLHF.

The chain is built from TRBV5-4 and TRBJ1-4; 7 nucleotides align to TRBD1. The CDR3 runs 17 residues. In germline, CDR1 is SGHNT, CDR2 YYREEE (reference sequence). J gave up 8 bases and V 4 bases, and 17 bases lay outside the gene matches. CDR3 nucleotides: TGTGCCAGCAGCGGGGGACAGAGGGGGTCGCCCCCCGAAAAACTGTTTTTT. Translating gives CASSGGQRGSPPEKLFF.

Regarding this clone: Other DNA sequences in this specimen translate into the identical CDR3. The chain carries TRBV13 and TRBJ2-1, with TRBD2 matching over 13 bases. In germline, CDR1 is PRHDT, CDR2 FYEKMQ (reference sequence). The CDR3 loop spans 16 amino acids. Trimming removed 5 bases from V and 6 bases from J; junction bases left unmatched: 7. The DNA of the CDR3 is TGTGCCAGCAGCCCCGGGGGACTAGCGGGACGCAATGAGCAGTTCTTC. Translation: CASSPGGLAGRNEQFF. Based on the CDR3 plus reference TRBV13 and TRBJ2-1, the full variable domain is AAGVIQSPRHLIKEKRETATLKCYPIPRHDTVYWYQQGPGQDPQFLISFYEKMQSDKGSIPDRFSAQQFSDYHSELNMSSLELGDSALYFCASSPGGLAGRNEQFFGPGTRLTVL.